This T cell receptor beta chain derives from a study of neurological immune-mediated disorders. This clonotype was recorded at least ten times. The target antigen is unknown. Synthesis of cDNA used 5'RACE (with 10-nucleotide random UMIs). From 15-18 subjects, every sequencing run obtained over 170 million TCR-beta sequences. TCRdb called the 5' RACE reads again in MiXCR, with one record for every CDR3 protein. The top ten hold around 23% of the sample, which has 11,000 to 15,000 distinct CDR3 sequences, less than 11% seen once. PBMCs stored at -80 C, 2 million in total, were the source of the unsorted libraries. Study-wide results and caveats: TCR clonal expansion peaked in HTLV-1-associated myelopathy patients and was lowest in multiple sclerosis patients.

V lost 3 bases, J lost 4 bases, and 3 bases stayed unmatched. The CDR3 is 12 amino acids. CDR1 DFQATT and CDR2 SNEGSKA come from the germline V gene (reference sequence). The sequence derives from a woman in her thirties or forties in good health. The V and J genes are TRBV20-1 and TRBJ2-7; 7 bases align to TRBD2. The sequencing sample was made of PBMCs. DNA for the CDR3: TGCAGTGCTAGCGGGGGGACTTACGAGCAGTACTTC. It translates to CSASGGTYEQYF.